This TCR beta chain is drawn from a study of type 1 regulatory T cells. Across the study: An in vitro protocol generated T-allo10, a Tr1-enriched, alloantigen-specific CD4 T cell product. Findings of the study overall: Type 1 regulatory T cells had a more restricted TCR repertoire than non-type 1 regulatory T cells.

Comment on this clonotype: The antigen is unknown.

Trimming cost V 10 bases and J 2 bases; bases outside gene matches: 5. Germline V gene lookup returns CDR1 SGHNT and CDR2 YYREEE (reference sequence). This CDR3 is 12 amino acids long. TCRdb analysed the reads with MiXCR anew, one entry per CDR3 protein. The repertoire holds about 65,000 distinct CDR3 sequences, with roughly half as singletons. This sequence joins TRBV5-4 and TRBJ1-2, with TRBD1 matching 7 bases. This sequence originates from a human donor in good health. The source material was cultured non-Tr1 T cells, either the whole culture or a sorted T cell fraction (not recorded which). The DNA of the CDR3 is TGTGCCGGTGGACAGGCCAACTATGGCTACACCTTC. This gives the protein CAGGQANYGYTF.